This TCR beta chain was observed in a study of T cell responses to AZD1222 COVID-19 vaccine. The wider study: Second-dose recipients at about 4 or about 12 weeks were treated as one pooled group.

Study results and caveats: No day 14 peak samples; only post-peak repertoires were characterized. Dominant at 160-218 and 743-854, vaccine-associated CD4 TCRs also spanned spike.

TCRdb's table, derived via immunoSEQ multiplex PCR, lists solely in-frame clones and lacks some. The table includes 150,000 to 200,000 clones, 90% detected once. V gave up 5 bases and J gave up 0 bases, with 10 bases separating them. The CDR3 is 15 residues long. From germline, CDR1 is SGHTA and CDR2 FQGTGA. Comment on this clone: What it binds is not known.

The rearrangement links TRBV7-3 to TRBJ2-2; D is undetermined. Sample: peripheral blood, taken on day 0 of AZD1222 vaccination. This clonotype was obtained from an adult in good health. This CDR3 reads CASSPARTNTGELFF. CDR3 DNA sequence: TGTGCCAGCAGCCCCGCACGGACGAACACCGGGGAGCTGTTTTTT.